A selection of T cell receptor beta chains follows, all from one sample in a study of T cell responses to AZD1222 COVID-19 vaccine. Using immunoSEQ multiplex PCR, the repertoire was profiled, and TCRdb retains in-frame clones only, with some absent. The sample yields some 120,000 clones, 80% to 90% seen once. The sequencing used peripheral blood, collected on day 0 of AZD1222 vaccination. The receptors were sampled from an adult in good health. Each CDR3 is given with its conserved first and last residue. A D gene is named only where the DNA matches it firmly. Only some rows state a clone size, as once, few, many or a class for expanded clones.

j_gene: TRBJ2-2
abundance: few
v_gene: TRBV11-3
d_gene: .
CDR3aa: CASSSYTGELFF
CDR3nt: TGTGCCAGCAGCTCCTATACCGGGGAGCTGTTTTTT

j_gene: TRBJ2-5
abundance: .
v_gene: TRBV10-3
d_gene: .
CDR3aa: CATLRSTVFQETQYF
CDR3nt: TGTGCCACCCTAAGGTCCACGGTGTTTCAAGAGACCCAGTACTTC

j_gene: TRBJ2-2
abundance: .
v_gene: TRBV13
d_gene: .
CDR3aa: CASSIDTGELFF
CDR3nt: TGTGCCAGCAGCATTGACACCGGGGAGCTGTTTTTT

j_gene: TRBJ2-1
abundance: .
v_gene: TRBV4-1
d_gene: .
CDR3aa: CASSQDGLPGGKRVF
CDR3nt: TGCGCCAGCAGCCAAGATGGGTTGCCCGGGGGAAAGAGAGTCTTC

j_gene: TRBJ2-1
abundance: .
v_gene: TRBV7-2
d_gene: .
CDR3aa: CASSLGGPSYNEQFF
CDR3nt: TGTGCCAGCAGCTTAGGGGGTCCCTCCTACAATGAGCAGTTCTTC

j_gene: TRBJ1-2
abundance: few
v_gene: TRBV28
d_gene: TRBD1
CDR3aa: CASKTGGYGYTF
CDR3nt: TGTGCCAGCAAGACAGGGGGCTATGGCTACACCTTC

j_gene: TRBJ2-1
abundance: .
v_gene: TRBV4-3
d_gene: .
CDR3aa: CASSQDGVGRYNEQFF
CDR3nt: TGCGCCAGCAGCCAAGATGGGGTGGGGCGGTACAATGAGCAGTTCTTC

j_gene: TRBJ1-2
abundance: .
v_gene: TRBV30
d_gene: .
CDR3aa: CAWSKKEGGYTF
CDR3nt: TGTGCCTGGAGCAAAAAAGAGGGTGGCTACACCTTC

j_gene: TRBJ1-5
abundance: .
v_gene: TRBV3-1/TRBV3-2
d_gene: .
CDR3aa: CASSQDLYSNQPQHF
CDR3nt: TGTGCCAGCAGCCAAGATCTATATAGCAATCAGCCCCAGCATTTT

j_gene: TRBJ1-1
abundance: .
v_gene: TRBV24-1
d_gene: .
CDR3aa: CATSDDTREAFF
CDR3nt: TGTGCCACCAGTGATGATACTCGGGAAGCTTTCTTT

j_gene: TRBJ1-2
abundance: .
v_gene: TRBV4-3
d_gene: .
CDR3aa: CASSQESYIESNYGYTF
CDR3nt: TGCGCCAGCAGCCAAGAATCGTATATAGAATCTAACTATGGCTACACCTTC

j_gene: TRBJ1-5
abundance: .
v_gene: TRBV7-8
d_gene: .
CDR3aa: CASSSVQGSYQPQHF
CDR3nt: TGTGCCAGCAGCAGCGTACAGGGCAGTTACCAGCCCCAGCATTTT

j_gene: TRBJ1-5
abundance: .
v_gene: TRBV19
d_gene: .
CDR3aa: CASTREPNQPQHF
CDR3nt: TGTGCCAGTACGAGGGAGCCGAATCAGCCCCAGCATTTT

j_gene: TRBJ2-2
abundance: .
v_gene: TRBV5-4
d_gene: TRBD1
CDR3aa: CASSPMTGHTGELFF
CDR3nt: TGTGCCAGCAGCCCTATGACAGGGCACACCGGGGAGCTGTTTTTT

j_gene: TRBJ1-3
abundance: once
v_gene: TRBV30
d_gene: .
CDR3aa: CAWSVGTVSGNTIYF
CDR3nt: TGTGCCTGGAGTGTAGGGACGGTCTCTGGAAACACCATATATTTT

j_gene: TRBJ2-3
abundance: .
v_gene: TRBV18
d_gene: .
CDR3aa: CASSPGGTDTQYF
CDR3nt: TGTGCCAGCTCCCCCGGGGGCACAGATACGCAGTATTTT

j_gene: TRBJ2-2
abundance: few
v_gene: TRBV12-5
d_gene: .
CDR3aa: CASGLGHSTGELFF
CDR3nt: TGTGCTAGTGGTTTGGGACATTCAACCGGGGAGCTGTTTTTT

j_gene: TRBJ1-5
abundance: few
v_gene: TRBV3-1/TRBV3-2
d_gene: .
CDR3aa: CASSQGLSKPQHF
CDR3nt: TGTGCCAGCAGCCAAGGGCTGTCTAAGCCCCAGCATTTT

j_gene: TRBJ1-1
abundance: .
v_gene: TRBV3-1/TRBV3-2
d_gene: .
CDR3aa: CASSPPGQYSTAFF
CDR3nt: TGTGCCAGCAGCCCCCCTGGCCAGTATTCCACTGCTTTCTTT

j_gene: TRBJ2-7
abundance: .
v_gene: TRBV29-1
d_gene: .
CDR3aa: CSVASYVRGEQYF
CDR3nt: TGCAGCGTAGCATCCTATGTGAGGGGCGAGCAGTACTTC

j_gene: TRBJ1-5
abundance: .
v_gene: TRBV19
d_gene: TRBD1
CDR3aa: CASKDRGNQPQHF
CDR3nt: TGTGCCAGTAAGGACAGGGGGAATCAGCCCCAGCATTTT

j_gene: TRBJ2-7
abundance: .
v_gene: TRBV30
d_gene: TRBD1
CDR3aa: CAWSKGTGDEQYF
CDR3nt: TGTGCCTGGAGTAAAGGGACAGGGGACGAGCAGTACTTC

j_gene: TRBJ2-3
abundance: once
v_gene: TRBV18
d_gene: TRBD2
CDR3aa: CASSTTSGRTGTDTQYF
CDR3nt: TGTGCCAGCTCAACGACTAGCGGGAGAACGGGCACAGATACGCAGTATTTT

j_gene: TRBJ2-7
abundance: .
v_gene: TRBV5-1
d_gene: .
CDR3aa: CASSSSRLYEQYF
CDR3nt: TGCGCCAGCAGCTCAAGTCGGTTGTACGAGCAGTACTTC

j_gene: TRBJ2-4
abundance: .
v_gene: TRBV7-2
d_gene: TRBD1
CDR3aa: CASSFQGDPKNIQYF
CDR3nt: TGTGCCAGCAGCTTCCAGGGGGATCCCAAAAACATTCAGTACTTC

j_gene: TRBJ1-2
abundance: .
v_gene: TRBV13
d_gene: TRBD1
CDR3aa: CASSLAASGGPNYGYTF
CDR3nt: TGTGCCAGCAGCTTAGCGGCGTCAGGGGGCCCGAACTATGGCTACACCTTC

j_gene: TRBJ2-2
abundance: .
v_gene: TRBV19
d_gene: .
CDR3aa: CASSIMGGLTGELFF
CDR3nt: TGTGCCAGTAGTATCATGGGGGGCTTAACCGGGGAGCTGTTTTTT

j_gene: TRBJ2-1
abundance: .
v_gene: TRBV6-6
d_gene: .
CDR3aa: CASRPHYSSYNEQFF
CDR3nt: TGTGCCAGCAGGCCTCATTATAGCTCCTACAATGAGCAGTTCTTC

j_gene: TRBJ1-1
abundance: few
v_gene: TRBV2
d_gene: .
CDR3aa: CASSEQGNTEAFF
CDR3nt: TGTGCCAGCAGTGAACAGGGGAACACTGAAGCTTTCTTT

j_gene: TRBJ2-7
abundance: .
v_gene: TRBV14
d_gene: .
CDR3aa: CASSQLWGPDSYEQYF
CDR3nt: TGTGCCAGCAGCCAACTATGGGGACCGGATTCTTACGAGCAGTACTTC

j_gene: TRBJ1-3
abundance: .
v_gene: TRBV6-6
d_gene: .
CDR3aa: CASSQSMVGINSGNTIYF
CDR3nt: TGTGCCAGCAGTCAAAGCATGGTTGGAATCAACTCTGGAAACACCATATATTTT

j_gene: TRBJ2-1
abundance: once
v_gene: TRBV11-3
d_gene: TRBD2
CDR3aa: CASSLEGLATNEQFF
CDR3nt: TGTGCCAGCAGCTTAGAAGGACTAGCGACGAATGAGCAGTTCTTC

j_gene: TRBJ1-2
abundance: .
v_gene: TRBV12-5
d_gene: .
CDR3aa: CASGDSGYTF
CDR3nt: TGTGCTAGTGGTGATAGTGGCTACACCTTC

j_gene: TRBJ1-2
abundance: .
v_gene: TRBV10-3
d_gene: .
CDR3aa: CAISRKGREGTYGYTF
CDR3nt: TGTGCCATCAGTCGAAAAGGGCGCGAAGGGACCTATGGCTACACCTTC

j_gene: TRBJ2-1
abundance: .
v_gene: TRBV3-1/TRBV3-2
d_gene: TRBD2
CDR3aa: CASSQGSGPANEQFF
CDR3nt: TGTGCCAGCAGCCAAGGTAGCGGGCCCGCCAATGAGCAGTTCTTC

j_gene: TRBJ1-3
abundance: few
v_gene: TRBV24-1
d_gene: .
CDR3aa: CATSDPQVQGENTIYF
CDR3nt: TGTGCCACCAGTGATCCGCAGGTACAGGGAGAAAACACCATATATTTT

j_gene: TRBJ2-1
abundance: .
v_gene: TRBV5-5
d_gene: TRBD1
CDR3aa: CASSLSAGTGGNEQFF
CDR3nt: TGTGCCAGCAGCTTGTCCGCGGGGACAGGGGGCAATGAGCAGTTCTTC

j_gene: TRBJ2-7
abundance: .
v_gene: TRBV7-2
d_gene: TRBD1
CDR3aa: CASSRDRTYEQYF
CDR3nt: TGTGCCAGCAGCCGGGACAGAACCTACGAGCAGTACTTC

j_gene: TRBJ2-1
abundance: .
v_gene: TRBV5-5
d_gene: TRBD2
CDR3aa: CASRVAGGFNEQFF
CDR3nt: TGTGCCAGCAGAGTAGCGGGGGGCTTCAATGAGCAGTTCTTC

j_gene: TRBJ2-7
abundance: .
v_gene: TRBV9
d_gene: .
CDR3aa: CASSVGGGSTYEQYF
CDR3nt: TGTGCCAGCAGCGTAGGTGGCGGTTCTACCTACGAGCAGTACTTC

j_gene: TRBJ1-3
abundance: .
v_gene: TRBV11-1
d_gene: .
CDR3aa: CASSPETGNTIYF
CDR3nt: TGTGCCAGCAGCCCAGAAACTGGAAACACCATATATTTT

j_gene: TRBJ1-2
abundance: .
v_gene: TRBV3-1/TRBV3-2
d_gene: .
CDR3aa: CASSRDTVTYGYTF
CDR3nt: TGTGCCAGCAGCCGAGACACCGTCACCTATGGCTACACCTTC

j_gene: TRBJ1-2
abundance: .
v_gene: TRBV28
d_gene: .
CDR3aa: CASRLKGYGYTF
CDR3nt: TGTGCCAGCAGATTGAAAGGTTATGGCTACACCTTC

j_gene: TRBJ2-5
abundance: .
v_gene: TRBV29-1
d_gene: .
CDR3aa: CSVAQETQYF
CDR3nt: TGCAGCGTTGCCCAAGAGACCCAGTACTTC

j_gene: TRBJ2-2
abundance: few
v_gene: TRBV29-1
d_gene: .
CDR3aa: CSVCPAGTGELFF
CDR3nt: TGCAGCGTTTGCCCTGCGGGTACCGGGGAGCTGTTTTTT

j_gene: TRBJ1-2
abundance: .
v_gene: TRBV2
d_gene: .
CDR3aa: CARGDLYGYTF
CDR3nt: TGTGCCAGAGGGGATCTCTATGGCTACACCTTC

j_gene: TRBJ2-1
abundance: few
v_gene: TRBV6-5
d_gene: TRBD2
CDR3aa: CASSSRTSGGWEQFF
CDR3nt: TGTGCCAGCAGTTCCCGGACTAGCGGGGGGTGGGAGCAGTTCTTC

j_gene: TRBJ2-7
abundance: .
v_gene: TRBV3-1/TRBV3-2
d_gene: .
CDR3aa: CASSPSTATYEQYF
CDR3nt: TGTGCCAGCAGCCCCTCGACCGCAACCTACGAGCAGTACTTC

j_gene: TRBJ2-7
abundance: .
v_gene: TRBV2
d_gene: .
CDR3aa: CASRMFISEWQYF
CDR3nt: TGTGCCAGCAGAATGTTTATTTCAGAGTGGCAGTACTTC

j_gene: TRBJ2-1
abundance: .
v_gene: TRBV10-3
d_gene: TRBD2
CDR3aa: CAITPSGSSSNEQFF
CDR3nt: TGTGCCATCACCCCTAGCGGGAGTTCTTCCAATGAGCAGTTCTTC

j_gene: TRBJ2-2
abundance: .
v_gene: TRBV30
d_gene: TRBD2
CDR3aa: CAWRDLSGGADGELFF
CDR3nt: TGTGCCTGGAGGGACCTTAGCGGGGGGGCAGACGGGGAGCTGTTTTTT